This T cell receptor (beta chain) comes out of a study of Graves' ophthalmopathy and Graves' hyperthyroidism. RNA served as the template for amplifying TCR beta CDR3 regions. First-round RT-PCR with HTBI primers preceded a second-round multiplex PCR. Via MiXCR, TCRdb re-called the multiplex PCR reads, giving one row per CDR3 protein. The repertoire holds approximately 540,000 distinct CDR3 sequences, with about 40% as singletons. Points from the study as a whole: Sensitivity reached approximately 89% and specificity about 76% for a 13-signature model separating ophthalmopathy from stable hyperthyroidism. In predicting ophthalmopathy progression, the model reached 65% to 71% sensitivity and 72% to 80% specificity.

The table lists this clonotype with many counts. Its cognate antigen is unknown. The V end was cut by 0 bases, the J end by 1 base, with 9 bases between. The CDR3 extends over 15 amino acids. The germline gives CDR1 MNHEY, CDR2 SMNVEV (reference sequence). The receptor comes from an adult man with Graves' hyperthyroidism. This chain joins TRBV27 and TRBJ2-5; the D gene is possibly TRBD1 (6 bases). Sequencing used peripheral blood or thyroid tissue (not recorded which). The CDR3: CASSLSGASQETQYF. The CDR3 region has the DNA TGTGCCAGCAGTTTATCGGGGGCCAGCCAAGAGACCCAGTACTTC.